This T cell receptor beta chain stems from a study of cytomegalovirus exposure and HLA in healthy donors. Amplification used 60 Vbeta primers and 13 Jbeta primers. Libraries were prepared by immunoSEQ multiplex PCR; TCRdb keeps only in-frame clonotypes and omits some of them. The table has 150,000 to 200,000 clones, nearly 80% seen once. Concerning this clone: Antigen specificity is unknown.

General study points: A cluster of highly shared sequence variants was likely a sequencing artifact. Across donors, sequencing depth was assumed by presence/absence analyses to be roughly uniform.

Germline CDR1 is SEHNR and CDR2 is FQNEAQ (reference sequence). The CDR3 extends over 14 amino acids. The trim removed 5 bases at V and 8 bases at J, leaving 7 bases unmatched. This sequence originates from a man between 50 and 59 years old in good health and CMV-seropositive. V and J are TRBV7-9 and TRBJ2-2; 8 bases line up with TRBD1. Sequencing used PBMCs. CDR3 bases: TGTGCCAGCAGCACTCGACAGGGGCAAGGGGAGCTGTTTTTT. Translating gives CASSTRQGQGELFF.